The TCR beta chain under discussion was sequenced for a study of blood T cells in healthy people across ages (dated by TCRdb to the mid-2010s). About the investigation overall: In model experiments, template switching captured roughly one uniquely barcoded TCR beta cDNA molecule for every two T cells. The study measured age-related changes in TCR beta repertoire diversity using deep sequencing normalized with unique cDNA molecular identifiers. Using the same blood draw, the study looked at two additional independent replicas of 1 million unique cDNA reads for two donors, one aged 18 to 29 and the other aged 80 or older. To avoid experimental bias, donors of different ages were distributed randomly across sequencing lanes. Donors were grouped into four age groups: young (average 16 years), middle-aged (under 40), aged (62) and long-lived (approximately 81). Points the paper makes about the study in general: There was a strong correlation between observed TCR beta diversity and the percentage of naive T cells measured by flow cytometry. Total diversity estimates from one million sequenced T cells were considered lower bounds and underestimates. Observed TCR beta diversity per million T cells fell roughly linearly with age, and a significant reduction was already apparent by age approximately 40. The CMV infection status of donors was not known, potentially confounding age-related changes in expanded clonotypes. Bulk unsorted PBMC profiling prevented conclusive comparison of naive and antigen-experienced compartments. The long-lived group showed more naive CD4+ T cells, fewer expanded clones and increased TCR diversity than the aged group, suggesting age selection.

In the case of this clonotype: This clone's antigen is unknown. No base quality information exists; no much larger clone differs at one position.

Donors were a few dozen systemically healthy Caucasian individuals from Russia aged 6 to 90 years. Around 9.9 milliliters of peripheral blood were collected from each donor into EDTA-treated Vacutainer tubes. PBMCs were isolated by Ficoll-Paque density-gradient centrifugation, with at least 7 million obtained per sample. Total RNA, at least 5 micrograms per sample, was extracted from PBMCs with Trizol reagent. Naive CD45RAhigh/CD27high T cell percentages were measured by flow cytometry on a PBMC aliquot from every donor. The library relied on 5' RACE. Sequenced using an Illumina HiSeq 2500. The second PCR ran for roughly 7 to 12 cycles and used a J-beta primer mix along with a sample-barcoded 5' primer. A unique molecular identifier was introduced onto each TCR beta cDNA molecule by a template-switch 5' adaptor carrying 12 random nucleotides. Each sample yielded at least 3 million CDR3-containing paired-end reads. All of the RNA was converted into first-strand cDNA using the Mint cDNA synthesis kit, with a TRBC-specific oligonucleotide serving as the primer. Following uracil-DNA glycosylase treatment, a first 18-cycle PCR with universal primers M1SS and BC2_uni_R was performed on all cDNA. The original methods were these. Normalization of each sample was performed by random selection of 1 million high-quality reads, each carrying a distinct molecular identifier. Instead of being binned into consensus sequences, reads with shared molecular identifiers were discarded. MiTCR, set to a Q25 quality threshold and the strictest error-elimination algorithm, was used for CDR3 identification, clonotype clustering and error correction. Lower-bound total TCR beta diversity was estimated with a nonparametric unseen species model using Euler transformation. In TCRdb, the public reads were trimmed at Q25 with fastp and aligned with MiXCR, with productive beta chains retained. When rows share a CDR3 protein, they turn into one entry using the most common DNA and genes. The V and J calls and clone size come from TCRdb's table, not from the authors' own analysis. The sample has 800,000 to 900,000 distinct CDR3 sequences on record, 60% to 80% of them singletons. The ten largest make up 25% to 30% of the sample.

From cysteine to phenylalanine, the CDR3 is 14 amino acids long. Only the CDR3 region is kept as DNA, spanning 42 bases read in frame from base 1. Trimming accounts for 4 bases at V and 8 bases at J, while the number of junction bases matched to no gene is 2. CDR1 and CDR2, looked up from the germline V gene (reference sequence), are LGHDT and YNNKEL. This sequence was found in a man younger than 40 in good health. The sequence is built from TRBV3-1 and TRBJ1-6; 10 bases in the middle match TRBD1. Source material: blood. Here is the DNA: TGTGCCAGCAGCCTCGGACAGGGGGATTCACCCCTCCACTTT. It translates to CASSLGQGDSPLHF.